These T cell receptor beta chains were read from a single sample in a study of blood T cell repertoires in COVID-19. Assay: immunoSEQ multiplex PCR; the TCRdb copy retains only in-frame clones and omits some. The data show roughly 240,000 clones, approximately 86% seen once. Specimen: peripheral blood. All receptors derive from a woman in her 30s who had recovered from COVID-19. CDR3s include the opening cysteine and the closing phenylalanine or tryptophan. D genes are given only for firm matches. Expanded clones are given a class, and other clones once, few, many or no size at all.

CDR3 DNA,CDR3 protein,J gene,D gene,clone size,V gene
TGTGCCAGTAGTGTAACGGCAGGGGCGTTCAGCTATGGCTACACCTTC,CASSVTAGAFSYGYTF,TRBJ1-2,-,-,TRBV19
TGTGCCAGCAGCCAGCAAAAACACACTAACTATGGCTACACCTTC,CASSQQKHTNYGYTF,TRBJ1-2,-,-,TRBV3-1/TRBV3-2
TGTGCCAGCTCACCAGGCTTAGGGGTCCCCAAAAACATTCAGTACTTC,CASSPGLGVPKNIQYF,TRBJ2-4,-,-,TRBV18
TGTGCCAGCAGCGTAGTCTCAGGGAGGGACACTGAAGCTTTCTTT,CASSVVSGRDTEAFF,TRBJ1-1,-,-,TRBV9
TGTGCCAGCAGCTCTAGTAATAGCAATCAGCCCCAGCATTTT,CASSSSNSNQPQHF,TRBJ1-5,-,-,TRBV7-2
TGTGCCAGCTCACCACCCACAGGGGCCTACCACTATGGCTACACCTTC,CASSPPTGAYHYGYTF,TRBJ1-2,TRBD1,few,TRBV18
TGTGCCAGCAGTTACGGATGGGACAGTAAAAGGCGAGAGACCCAGTACTTC,CASSYGWDSKRRETQYF,TRBJ2-5,TRBD1,-,TRBV6-2/TRBV6-3
TGTGCCAGCAGGGCTGGACAGAACTATGGCTACACCTTC,CASRAGQNYGYTF,TRBJ1-2,-,-,TRBV12-3/TRBV12-4
TGTGCCTGGAGTTCGGCCTTCGGGACAGCTAATGAAAAACTGTTTTTT,CAWSSAFGTANEKLFF,TRBJ1-4,TRBD1,-,TRBV30
TGTGCCAGTAGTTTTGCAAGCAGCGGGGTTCTCACAGATACGCAGTATTTT,CASSFASSGVLTDTQYF,TRBJ2-3,TRBD2,-,TRBV19
TGCGCCAGCAGCTTCGGACTAGCTCCCGTCAATGAGCAGTTCTTC,CASSFGLAPVNEQFF,TRBJ2-1,TRBD2,-,TRBV5-1
TGTGCCAGCACCTCTGGGAGGGGTTGGGCCAATGAGCAGTTCTTC,CASTSGRGWANEQFF,TRBJ2-1,TRBD2,few,TRBV19
TGTGCCAGCTCACCAAGCACAGGGGGAGCTGGGGCCAACGTCCTGACTTTC,CASSPSTGGAGANVLTF,TRBJ2-6,TRBD1,-,TRBV18
TGTGCCTGGAGTGTCCTTCCTGACAGGGCGGCTGAAGCTTTCTTT,CAWSVLPDRAAEAFF,TRBJ1-1,TRBD1,-,TRBV30
TGTGCCAGCAGCTGGGACAGGGTCGAGCAGTACTTC,CASSWDRVEQYF,TRBJ2-7,TRBD1,-,TRBV5-4
TGTGCCTGGAGTGAACTGTACAATCAGCCCCAGCATTTT,CAWSELYNQPQHF,TRBJ1-5,-,once,TRBV30
TGTGCCAGTAGTTACGCAGGGGGCACTGAAGCTTTCTTT,CASSYAGGTEAFF,TRBJ1-1,TRBD1,once,TRBV19
TGTGCCAGCAGCTTAGCGTGGACAGAAATCTCTGGAAACACCATATATTTT,CASSLAWTEISGNTIYF,TRBJ1-3,-,-,TRBV7-2
TGTGCCAGCAGTTCATACAGGGTAGCAGATACGCAGTATTTT,CASSSYRVADTQYF,TRBJ2-3,-,-,TRBV27
TGTGCCAGCAGTTACCCGGGGGGAGACAGAGATGAGCAGTTCTTC,CASSYPGGDRDEQFF,TRBJ2-1,TRBD2,-,TRBV6-2/TRBV6-3
TGTGCCAGCAGTTACTATGGGGGGGACAACCAAGAGACCCAGTACTTC,CASSYYGGDNQETQYF,TRBJ2-5,-,-,TRBV6-6
TGCGCCAGCAGCTTGGAGGCGGGGGCCCTCGGGGAGACCCAGTACTTC,CASSLEAGALGETQYF,TRBJ2-5,-,once,TRBV5-1
TGTGCCAGCAGCTTTGTGGCCGCTAGCGGGGGCAATGAGCAGTTCTTC,CASSFVAASGGNEQFF,TRBJ2-1,TRBD2,-,TRBV5-4
TGTGCCATCAGGGGCGGGGGCACAGATACGCAGTATTTT,CAIRGGGTDTQYF,TRBJ2-3,-,-,TRBV10-3
TGCAGCGTTTCGACTGAGCAGTTCTCGGCAAATATAAATGGCTACACCTTC,CSVSTEQFSANINGYTF,TRBJ1-2,-,-,TRBV29-1
TGTGCCAGCAGTTTATTGGCAGCTCAGGGGTCCAATGAGCAGTTCTTC,CASSLLAAQGSNEQFF,TRBJ2-1,-,-,TRBV27
TGTGCCAGTGGCCTGGGGGGACAGGGGAAGGAGACCCAGTACTTC,CASGLGGQGKETQYF,TRBJ2-5,TRBD1,-,TRBV19
TGTGCCAGCAGCTGGGGGAGCGGGGGGGCGTTCGAGCAGTACTTC,CASSWGSGGAFEQYF,TRBJ2-7,TRBD2,-,TRBV5-4
TGCGCCAGCAGCCAAGGGTTCAGGGTCCAAGAGACCCAGTACTTC,CASSQGFRVQETQYF,TRBJ2-5,-,-,TRBV4-1
TGCAGCGTTGCCGGTAACGAGCAGTACTTC,CSVAGNEQYF,TRBJ2-7,-,few,TRBV29-1
TGTGCCATCAGAGGGACAGGGGATGGTGAAAAACTGTTTTTT,CAIRGTGDGEKLFF,TRBJ1-4,TRBD1,-,TRBV10-3
TGCGCCAGCAGCTTTATCGGGGGGGGCCCACCTACGCAGTATTTT,CASSFIGGGPPTQYF,TRBJ2-3,TRBD2,-,TRBV5-1
TGTGCCAGCAGTGAAGTACAATCGACTGTCCACTTT,CASSEVQSTVHF,TRBJ1-6,-,few,TRBV6-1
TGCGCCAGCAGCCTTGGAACCTGGGAGGCCCAGTACTTC,CASSLGTWEAQYF,TRBJ2-5,-,-,TRBV4-1
TGCGCCAGCAGCCAGACGACAGGGGGAGGCTTCTATGGCTACACCTTC,CASSQTTGGGFYGYTF,TRBJ1-2,TRBD1,-,TRBV4-1
TGTGCCAGCAGCTTAACTCTCCCGCGGGGGGCGTTCACAGATACGCAGTATTTT,CASSLTLPRGAFTDTQYF,TRBJ2-3,TRBD2,-,TRBV11-2
TGTGCCACCAGCAGAGATCGTGGGCTGGATAATGAAAAACTGTTTTTT,CATSRDRGLDNEKLFF,TRBJ1-4,-,-,TRBV15
TGTGCCAGCAGCCCTGGCGGGCAGCCCCAGCATTTT,CASSPGGQPQHF,TRBJ1-5,-,few,TRBV7-2
TGTGCCAGCAGTTTTCGGGGTTCGCCCCACGTAAACTTC,CASSFRGSPHVNF,TRBJ2-7,-,once,TRBV12-3/TRBV12-4
TGTGCCAGCAGCCAAGGTACTAGCGGTTACGAGCAGTACTTC,CASSQGTSGYEQYF,TRBJ2-7,TRBD2,-,TRBV4-2
TGCGCCAGCAGTAATCACAGGAGCGAAAAACTGTTTTTT,CASSNHRSEKLFF,TRBJ1-4,-,-,TRBV10-2